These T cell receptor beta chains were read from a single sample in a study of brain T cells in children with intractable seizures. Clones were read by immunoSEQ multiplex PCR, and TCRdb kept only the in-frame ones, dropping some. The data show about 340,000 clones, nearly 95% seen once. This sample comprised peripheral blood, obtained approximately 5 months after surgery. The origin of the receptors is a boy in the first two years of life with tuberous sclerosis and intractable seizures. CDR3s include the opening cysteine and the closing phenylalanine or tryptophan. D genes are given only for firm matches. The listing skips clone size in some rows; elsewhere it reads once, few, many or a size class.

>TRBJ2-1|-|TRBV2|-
TGTGCCAGCAGTGATCGCCTAGAAGTCAATGAGCAGTTCTTC
CASSDRLEVNEQFF
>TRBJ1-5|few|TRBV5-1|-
TGCGCCAGCAGCTTGGCTGGGGATCAGCCCCAGCATTTT
CASSLAGDQPQHF
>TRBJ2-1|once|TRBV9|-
TGTGCCAGCAGCGCCCAGGGGCCCTACAATGAGCAGTTCTTC
CASSAQGPYNEQFF
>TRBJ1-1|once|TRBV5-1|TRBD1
TGCGCCAGCAGCCTACAGGGGTTATCAGGGAACACTGAAGCTTTCTTT
CASSLQGLSGNTEAFF
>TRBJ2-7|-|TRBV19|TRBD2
TGTGCCAGTAGCAAAGCGCCTCCGGGACTAGCGGGAGTGACGTACGAGCAGTACTTC
CASSKAPPGLAGVTYEQYF
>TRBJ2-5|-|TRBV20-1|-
TGCAGTGCTAGAGATAGAGGGCCCCAGTACTTC
CSARDRGPQYF
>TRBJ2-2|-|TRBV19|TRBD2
TGTGCCAGTAGTATGACTAGCGGGAATGCCGGGGAGCTGTTTTTT
CASSMTSGNAGELFF
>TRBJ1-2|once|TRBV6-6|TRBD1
TGTGCCAGCAGCTACCCCTCTGGACAGGGATATGGCTACACCTTC
CASSYPSGQGYGYTF
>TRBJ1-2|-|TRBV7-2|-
TGTGCCAGCAGCTTAGGGGGGTTCTTTGGCTACACCTTC
CASSLGGFFGYTF
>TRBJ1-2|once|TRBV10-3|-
TGTGCCATCAGTGAGTCGTATCAGCGGAAGGGCTATGGCTACACCTTC
CAISESYQRKGYGYTF
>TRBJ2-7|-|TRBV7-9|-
TGTGCCAGCAGCCCGCGAAGGGGTGGCGAGCAGTACTTC
CASSPRRGGEQYF
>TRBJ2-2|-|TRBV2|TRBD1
TGTGCCAGCAGTGGACAGGGATTGAGCGGGGAGCTGTTTTTT
CASSGQGLSGELFF
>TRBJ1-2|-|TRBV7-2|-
TGTGCCAGCAGCATACGCCCCGGGAGGGCTAACTATGGCTACACCTTC
CASSIRPGRANYGYTF
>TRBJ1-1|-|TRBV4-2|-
TGTGCCAGCAGCCCTCGGCGGGGTCTTGGCGTTGAAGCTTTCTTT
CASSPRRGLGVEAFF
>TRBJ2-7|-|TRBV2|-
TGTGCCAGTAGTGGGGAGGGGGTCTCCTACGAGCAGTACTTC
CASSGEGVSYEQYF
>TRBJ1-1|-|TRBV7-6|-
TGTGCCAGCAGCGGACTGAGGGACACTGAAGCTTTCTTT
CASSGLRDTEAFF
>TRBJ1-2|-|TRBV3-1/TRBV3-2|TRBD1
TGTGCCAGCAGCCAAGGTCGACAGGGAGGTGGCTACACCTTC
CASSQGRQGGGYTF
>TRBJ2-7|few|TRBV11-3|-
TGTGCCAGCAGCTTAGCCTACGAGCAGTACTTC
CASSLAYEQYF
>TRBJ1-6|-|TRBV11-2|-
TGTGCCATCGACCCGGTGCCCCTCCACTTT
CAIDPVPLHF
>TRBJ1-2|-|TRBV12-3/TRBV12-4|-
TGTGCCAGCAGTGCAACAGGGTATGGCTACACCTTC
CASSATGYGYTF
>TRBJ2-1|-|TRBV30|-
TGTGCCTGGAGTGTGGAGGGGTATGAGCAGTTCTTC
CAWSVEGYEQFF
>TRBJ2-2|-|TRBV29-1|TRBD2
TGCAGCGTTGCTGAAATAGCGGGAGGGGAACGGCTGTTTTTT
CSVAEIAGGERLFF
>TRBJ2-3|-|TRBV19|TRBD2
TGTGCCAGTAGTATTGGACTAGCGAGAGATACGCAGTATTTT
CASSIGLARDTQYF
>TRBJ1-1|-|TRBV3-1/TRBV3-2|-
TGTGCCAGCAGCCAAGAGGGCACTGAAGCTTTCTTT
CASSQEGTEAFF
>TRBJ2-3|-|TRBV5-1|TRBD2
TGCGCCAGCAGCTTGGGTGGGACTAGCGGGACGGTGAATACGCAGTATTTT
CASSLGGTSGTVNTQYF
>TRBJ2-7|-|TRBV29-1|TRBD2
TGCAGCGTTACTAGCGGGAGTTCCTACGAGCAGTACTTC
CSVTSGSSYEQYF
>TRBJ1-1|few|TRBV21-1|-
TGTGCCAGCAGAATAGTCCCCACTGAAGCTTTCTTT
CASRIVPTEAFF
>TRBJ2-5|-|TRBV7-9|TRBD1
TGTGCCAGCAGCCATAGACAGGGTACCGAGACCCAGTACTTC
CASSHRQGTETQYF
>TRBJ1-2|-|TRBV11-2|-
TGTGCCAGCAGCCCCCACCCCGGGGGTGGCTACACCTTC
CASSPHPGGGYTF
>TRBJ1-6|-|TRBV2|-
TGTGCCAGCAGGGGGGCCTATAATTCACCCCTCCACTTT
CASRGAYNSPLHF
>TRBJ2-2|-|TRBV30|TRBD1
TGTGCCTGGAGTTTGAGACAGGGAACCGTGAACACCGGGGAGCTGTTTTTT
CAWSLRQGTVNTGELFF
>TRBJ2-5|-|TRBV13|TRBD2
TGTGCCAGCAGCTTTGGTAGCGGGGGGCTCCAAGAGACCCAGTACTTC
CASSFGSGGLQETQYF
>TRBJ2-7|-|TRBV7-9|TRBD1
TGTGCCAGCAGCCCGGACAGGGGTGAGCAGTACTTC
CASSPDRGEQYF
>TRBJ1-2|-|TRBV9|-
TGTGCCAGCAGCGTAGAACAGGGAGTTGGCTACACCTTC
CASSVEQGVGYTF
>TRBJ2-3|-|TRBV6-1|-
TGTGCCAGCAGTGAAAGGGGGGGAGATACGCAGTATTTT
CASSERGGDTQYF
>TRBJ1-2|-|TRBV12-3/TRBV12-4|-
TGTGCCAGCAGCCTCGGGACATTTGGCTACACCTTC
CASSLGTFGYTF
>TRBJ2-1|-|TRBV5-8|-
TGTGCCAGCAGCCGATCCTTAGCGGTCTACAATGAGCAGTTCTTC
CASSRSLAVYNEQFF
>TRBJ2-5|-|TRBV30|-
TGTGCCTGGATGGCAGGGCAAGAGACCCAGTACTTC
CAWMAGQETQYF
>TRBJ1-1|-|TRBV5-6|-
TGTGCCAGCAGCTTTAAAATCAGAGATACTATGAACACTGAAGCTTTCTTT
CASSFKIRDTMNTEAFF
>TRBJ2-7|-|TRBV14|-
TGTGCCAGCAGCCTGGCACAGGAGCAGTACTTC
CASSLAQEQYF
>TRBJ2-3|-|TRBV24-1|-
TGTGCCACCAGTCCTAGGACACTCTCAGATACGCAGTATTTT
CATSPRTLSDTQYF
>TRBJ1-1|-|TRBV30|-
TGTGCCTGGAGTGTATCATTGGTTTGGGGTCAGGCCTCGGAAGCTTTCTTT
CAWSVSLVWGQASEAFF
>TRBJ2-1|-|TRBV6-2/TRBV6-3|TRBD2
TGTGCCAGCAGTTACTCGACTAGCGTAAATGAGCAGTTCTTC
CASSYSTSVNEQFF
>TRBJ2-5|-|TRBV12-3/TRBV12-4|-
TGTGCCAGCATGGGGGAGACCCAGTACTTC
CASMGETQYF